The 6 T cell receptor beta chains listed next were all sequenced from one sample in a study of blood T cells in healthy people across ages. A second PCR of 7 to 11 cycles used a sample-barcoded 5' primer and a J-beta primer mix. TCRdb reprocessed the 5' RACE reads with MiXCR, giving one entry per CDR3 protein. This sample yields approximately 580,000 distinct CDR3 sequences, of which around 24% are seen a single time; just under 9% belongs to the top ten. The data were also submitted as part of a second study, on T cells of mothers and their children.

Sample: blood. The source is a boy between 10 and 17 years old in good health.

This clonotype was found a few times. The V call is TRBV15, the J call TRBJ2-5; D is perhaps TRBD2 (6 bases). The CDR3 has 14 residues. The germline CDR1 and CDR2 sequences are LNHNV and YYDKDF (reference sequence). V was trimmed by 3 bases and J by 1 base, leaving 9 bases between them. Here the CDR3 reads CATSSPGLQETQYF. The CDR3 DNA reads as TGTGCCACCAGCAGCCCGGGACTCCAAGAGACCCAGTACTTC.

The V gene is TRBV6-2 or TRBV6-3, the J gene TRBJ2-3; perhaps TRBD2 as D (5 bases). The CDR3 contains 15 residues. The ends were cut back, 9 bases at V and 8 bases at J, with 24 bases in the middle. The germline V gene encodes CDR1 MNHEY and CDR2 SVGEGT. The CDR3 DNA sequence: TGTGCCAGAACAGACCGACGGGGTGCATTTGTTACGCAGTATTTT. Its translation: CARTDRRGAFVTQYF.

This clonotype came up many times. The chain employs TRBV7-2 and TRBJ2-1; D is perhaps TRBD2 (6 bases). CDR3 length: 14 residues. The germline gives CDR1 SGHTA, CDR2 FQGNSA. Trimming removed 5 bases at V and 3 bases at J, with 11 bases between. The CDR3 DNA follows: TGTGCCAGCAGCGTAGAGACTAGCTACAATGAGCAGTTCTTC. It encodes CASSVETSYNEQFF.

The CDR3 nucleotides are TGTGCCAGCAGTTACGGGCTGACCCCGGCTAGCACAGATACGCAGTATTTT. Translation: CASSYGLTPASTDTQYF. The rearrangement joins TRBV6-5 to TRBJ2-3; D is ambiguous. CDR1 is MNHEY, CDR2 SVGAGI, per germline. V dropped 2 bases and J dropped 0 bases, with 15 bases sitting between them. The CDR3 is 17 residues long.

This clonotype was observed a handful of times. The chain joins TRBV6-2 or TRBV6-3 to TRBJ1-2, with D perhaps matching TRBD1 (6 bases). Germline values: CDR1 MNHEY, CDR2 SVGEGT. With 5 bases removed from V and 5 bases from J, the gap between germline ends came to 12 bases. The CDR3 totals 13 residues. In DNA form, the CDR3 reads TGTGCCAGCAGTGCCACCGGACAGTATGGCTACACCTTC. It encodes CASSATGQYGYTF.

V gene TRBV19 combines with J gene TRBJ2-2, with a tentative D call TRBD2 (6 bases). This CDR3 spans 15 amino acids. Trimming removed 3 bases from V and 6 bases from J, with 14 bases in between. Germline CDR1 LNHDA, CDR2 SQIVND (reference sequence). Here the CDR3 DNA reads TGTGCCAGTAGTATCGCGGGACCAGATGCCGGGGAGCTGTTTTTT. Translated: CASSIAGPDAGELFF.